Listed below are T cell receptor beta chains from one sample, sequenced in a study of CD8 T cells in ankylosing spondylitis. TCRdb processed the 5' RACE reads anew with MiXCR; each CDR3 protein has one entry. The table records roughly 97,000 distinct CDR3 sequences, about 8.6% of them present only once. The sequenced sample was blood, either unsorted or a sorted T cell fraction (not recorded which). These receptors originate from a male donor with ankylosing spondylitis or in good health (not recorded which). Each CDR3 is given with its conserved first and last residue. A D gene is named only where the DNA matches it firmly. Size is omitted from some rows. Given values are once, few, many or a class for expanded clones.

>-|TRBV27|-|TRBJ2-4
CASSLSVTTGSKNIQYF
TGTGCCAGCAGTTTATCAGTTACCACGGGATCCAAAAACATTCAGTACTTC
>many|TRBV4-1|-|TRBJ2-3
CASSQSAGTDTQYF
TGCGCCAGCAGCCAATCTGCGGGCACAGATACGCAGTATTTT
>many|TRBV29-1|TRBD1|TRBJ1-4
CSVTGEDEKLFF
TGCAGCGTTACAGGGGAAGATGAAAAACTGTTTTTT
>many|TRBV7-2|-|TRBJ2-1
CASGPSRYNEQFF
TGTGCCAGCGGCCCTAGCCGATACAATGAGCAGTTCTTC
>many|TRBV10-3|TRBD1|TRBJ1-1
CAISSRDRNTEAFF
TGTGCCATCAGCTCGCGGGACAGGAACACTGAAGCTTTCTTT
>many|TRBV5-5|-|TRBJ1-2
CASSWGLGLNYGYTF
TGTGCCAGCAGCTGGGGGTTGGGGCTTAACTATGGCTACACCTTC
>many|TRBV20-1|TRBD2|TRBJ2-2
CSASGLAGARGGELFF
TGCAGTGCTAGCGGACTAGCGGGTGCCCGCGGCGGGGAGCTGTTTTTT
>few|TRBV7-9|-|TRBJ2-7
CASSSQEGHEQYF
TGTGCCAGCAGCAGCCAGGAGGGGCACGAGCAGTACTTC
>many|TRBV18|TRBD1|TRBJ1-5
CASSPGQAASQPQHF
TGTGCCAGCTCACCGGGACAGGCGGCGTCTCAGCCCCAGCATTTT
>many|TRBV5-1|-|TRBJ2-7
CASSSLGAYEQYF
TGCGCCAGCAGCTCCCTCGGTGCGTACGAGCAGTACTTC
>many|TRBV5-1|-|TRBJ2-7
CASSLSQGLYEQYF
TGCGCCAGCAGCTTGTCACAGGGTCTCTACGAGCAGTACTTC
>many|TRBV29-1|TRBD1|TRBJ1-1
CSARQGHTEAFF
TGCAGCGCCAGACAGGGGCACACTGAAGCTTTCTTT
>-|TRBV10-3|TRBD1|TRBJ2-3
CAIRLDRGETDTQYF
TGTGCCATCAGGTTGGACAGGGGGGAGACAGATACGCAGTATTTT
>-|TRBV4-3|-|TRBJ1-4
CASSLGRYEKLFF
TGCGCCAGCAGCCTCGGCCGGTATGAAAAACTGTTTTTT
>many|TRBV7-2|-|TRBJ1-2
CASSLAQGGGLYGYTF
TGTGCCAGCAGCTTAGCGCAGGGCGGGGGCCTTTATGGCTACACCTTC
>many|TRBV5-4|-|TRBJ2-7
CASSRVGREQYF
TGTGCCAGCAGCCGGGTCGGGCGCGAGCAGTACTTC
>many|TRBV30|-|TRBJ1-5
CAWGRDSNQPQHF
TGTGCCTGGGGCCGGGACAGCAATCAGCCCCAGCATTTT
>many|TRBV20-1|TRBD2|TRBJ2-3
CSARDSGGTDTQYF
TGCAGTGCTAGAGATTCGGGGGGGACAGATACGCAGTATTTT
>many|TRBV10-3|TRBD1|TRBJ2-1
CAISLGQGINEQFF
TGTGCCATCAGTCTCGGACAGGGTATAAATGAGCAGTTCTTC
>many|TRBV12-3/TRBV12-4|-|TRBJ2-2
CASSLFITGELFF
TGTGCCAGCAGTTTATTCATAACCGGGGAGCTGTTTTTT
>-|TRBV27|-|TRBJ1-1
CASSPPNSGVEAFF
TGTGCCAGCAGTCCCCCCAACTCGGGCGTTGAAGCTTTCTTT
>many|TRBV7-8|TRBD1|TRBJ1-2
CASSRTTGHYGYTF
TGTGCCAGCAGCCGCACGACAGGGCACTATGGCTACACCTTC
>few|TRBV7-9|-|TRBJ2-2
CASSPRTAENTGELFF
TGTGCCAGCAGCCCAAGGACAGCTGAGAACACCGGGGAGCTGTTTTTT
>many|TRBV12-5|-|TRBJ1-1
CASGLTGLWTEAFF
TGTGCTAGTGGTTTGACAGGGTTGTGGACTGAAGCTTTCTTT
>few|TRBV5-1|TRBD2|TRBJ2-2
CASSSFSGREEELFF
TGCGCCAGCAGTTCGTTTAGCGGGAGGGAGGAGGAGCTGTTTTTT
>many|TRBV3-1|TRBD1|TRBJ2-7
CASRSTGQGYEQYF
TGTGCCAGCAGGTCTACGGGACAGGGCTACGAGCAGTACTTC
>many|TRBV11-2|-|TRBJ2-2
CASSPNGAGELFF
TGTGCCAGCAGCCCCAACGGGGCCGGGGAGCTGTTTTTT
>many|TRBV28|-|TRBJ1-2
CASSSWDISPAPYGYTF
TGTGCCAGCAGTTCCTGGGACATTTCTCCCGCCCCCTATGGCTACACCTTC
>many|TRBV7-3|-|TRBJ2-1
CASSSTRAGASYNEQFF
TGTGCCAGCAGCTCTACCCGGGCGGGGGCCTCCTACAATGAGCAGTTCTTC
>many|TRBV5-1|TRBD1|TRBJ1-5
CASSMTGPQPQHF
TGCGCCAGCAGCATGACAGGGCCTCAGCCCCAGCATTTT
>few|TRBV20-1|-|TRBJ1-1
CCARDQIGRTAPRGTEAFF
TGCTGTGCTAGAGATCAAATAGGTCGGACAGCGCCAAGGGGCACTGAAGCTTTCTTT
>many|TRBV12-3/TRBV12-4|-|TRBJ1-5
CASSFGRSQPQHF
TGTGCCAGCAGTTTCGGCAGGAGTCAGCCCCAGCATTTT
>many|TRBV19|-|TRBJ2-2
CASTGTGELFF
TGTGCCAGTACGGGCACCGGGGAGCTGTTTTTT
>many|TRBV20-1|TRBD2|TRBJ2-1
CSAFSGRRYNEQFF
TGCAGTGCTTTTAGCGGGAGACGGTACAATGAGCAGTTCTTC
>many|TRBV14|-|TRBJ1-6
CASSQGLNSPLHF
TGTGCCAGCAGCCAAGGCTTGAATTCACCCCTCCACTTT
>many|TRBV20-1|TRBD1|TRBJ1-1
CSARDQMTGGLLAFF
TGCAGTGCTAGAGATCAGATGACAGGGGGCCTGTTGGCTTTCTTT